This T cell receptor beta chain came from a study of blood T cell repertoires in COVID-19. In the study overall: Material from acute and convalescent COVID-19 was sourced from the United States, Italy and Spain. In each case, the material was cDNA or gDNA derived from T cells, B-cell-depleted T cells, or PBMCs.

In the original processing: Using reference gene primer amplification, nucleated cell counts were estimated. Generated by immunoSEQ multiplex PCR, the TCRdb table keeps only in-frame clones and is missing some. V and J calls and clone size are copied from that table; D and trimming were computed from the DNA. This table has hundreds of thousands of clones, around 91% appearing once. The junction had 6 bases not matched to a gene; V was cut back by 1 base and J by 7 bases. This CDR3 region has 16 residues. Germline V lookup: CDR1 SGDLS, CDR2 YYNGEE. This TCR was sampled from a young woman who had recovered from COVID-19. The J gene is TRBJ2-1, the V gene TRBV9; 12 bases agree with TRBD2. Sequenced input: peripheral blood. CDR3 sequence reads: CASSVLTSGSSNEQFF. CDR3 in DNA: TGTGCCAGCAGCGTATTGACTAGCGGGAGCAGTAATGAGCAGTTCTTC.